Presented here are 23 T cell receptor beta chains from one specimen sequenced in a study of CD8+ T cells in alopecia areata. cDNA reverse transcribed from extracted RNA served as the sequencing template. The table came from immunoSEQ multiplex PCR; TCRdb's copy has only in-frame clones and leaves some out. The sample consists of approximately 280,000 clones, 58% of them appearing once. Noted treatment: oral pan-JAK inhibitor, 5-10 mg twice daily. The input for sequencing was CD4+ T cells sorted from blood, taken at week 24, from a patient treated with tofacitinib. These receptors were obtained from a human donor with alopecia areata.

V usage is TRBV29-1 and J usage is TRBJ1-2, with D unclear. The CDR3 sequence is 10 residues long. In germline, CDR1 is SQVTM, CDR2 ANQGSEA. V was shortened by 3 bases and J by 7 bases, with 6 bases between the two germline ends. CDR3 DNA: TGCAGCGTTGACTTGGGTGGCTACACCTTC. Its protein is CSVDLGGYTF.

This rearrangement joins TRBV7-3 to TRBJ2-3; possibly TRBD1 for D (5 bases). The germline V gene has CDR1 SGHTA and CDR2 FQGTGA. Trimming cost V 2 bases and J 2 bases, with 11 bases left between them. This CDR3 has 15 amino acids. The CDR3 reads CASSLDSYDTDTQYF. CDR3 nucleotides: TGTGCCAGCAGCTTAGACAGTTACGACACAGATACGCAGTATTTT.

The V call is TRBV5-1, the J call TRBJ2-2, with D possibly TRBD1 on 5 matching bases. The CDR3 extends over 15 amino acids. Trimming took 0 bases from V and 11 from J, leaving 17 bases between them. Looked up from germline, CDR1 is SGHRS and CDR2 is YFSETQ. CDR3 nucleotides: TGCGCCAGCAGCTTGGACAGGCCGTCGTTAATCGAGCTGTTTTTT. This gives the protein CASSLDRPSLIELFF.

This clone was counted between two and nine times. The chain has TRBV20-1 and TRBJ2-7, with 7 bases aligning to TRBD1. With 6 bases clipped from V and 6 bases from J, the junction kept 5 bases outside the gene matches. The CDR3 covers 11 residues. Germline assignment: CDR1 DFQATT and CDR2 SNEGSKA (reference sequence). This chain's CDR3 is CSARQGGEQYF. DNA for the CDR3: TGCAGTGCCAGACAGGGCGGCGAGCAGTACTTC.

The chain uses TRBV7-2 and TRBJ2-4; TRBD1 agrees at 10 bases. This CDR3 comprises 16 residues. Germline V gene sequence: CDR1 SGHTA, CDR2 FQGNSA. The V segment lost 5 bases and the J segment 6 bases; nucleotides outside the gene matches: 10. The DNA for the CDR3 is TGTGCCAGCAGCCCACAGGGACAGGGGATTGGAAACATTCAGTACTTC. Protein: CASSPQGQGIGNIQYF.

The chain uses TRBV10-3 and TRBJ2-5, with D perhaps TRBD1 (7 bases). V lost 7 bases and J lost 4, with 13 bases in between. Germline values: CDR1 ENHRY, CDR2 SYGVKD. The CDR3 has 13 residues. The CDR3 region is CAIKAQGGETQYF. CDR3 coding DNA: TGTGCCATCAAGGCTCAGGGGGGAGAGACCCAGTACTTC.

V usage is TRBV7-9 and J usage is TRBJ1-1; maybe TRBD1 (5 bases). V shed 4 bases and J shed 0 bases, with 6 bases lying between them. This CDR3 contains 13 residues. CDR1 SEHNR and CDR2 FQNEAQ come from the germline V gene (reference sequence). CDR3 DNA sequence: TGTGCCAGCAGCTCGACAGTGAACACTGAAGCTTTCTTT. Its translation is CASSSTVNTEAFF.

This clone was counted only a few times. The genes are TRBV6-1 and TRBJ2-2; the D call may be TRBD1 or TRBD2 (5 bases each). Trimming shortened V by 2 bases and J by 4 bases, and 14 bases separated the two germline ends. Germline CDR1 reads MNHNS; CDR2 reads SASEGT. There are 16 residues in the CDR3. The DNA of the CDR3 is TGTGCCAGCAGTGAATTGGGGGTTTTGAGCACCGGGGAGCTGTTTTTT. Translated: CASSELGVLSTGELFF.

This clone was observed a few times. The CDR3, as DNA: TGTGCCAGCAGTTTCACAGATACGCAGTATTTT. Protein sequence: CASSFTDTQYF. This chain uses TRBV28 with TRBJ2-3; D unclear. The CDR3 has 11 residues. From germline, CDR1 is MDHEN and CDR2 SYDVKM. V was cut by 3 bases and J by 2 bases, with 0 bases left in between.

Of note for this clone: Additional DNA sequences in this sample encode the identical CDR3. The CDR3 region is CASRYSNQPQHF. In nucleotides, the CDR3 is TGTGCCAGCAGATATAGCAATCAGCCCCAGCATTTT. The V call is TRBV2, the J call TRBJ1-5; no clear D gene. The CDR3 runs 12 residues. CDR1 and CDR2 from the germline V gene are SNHLY and FYNNEI. V was trimmed by 6 bases and J by 0 bases, leaving 3 bases between them.

V is TRBV30 and J is TRBJ2-3, with TRBD1 identical over 7 bases. The germline V gene encodes CDR1 GTSNPN and CDR2 SVGIG (reference sequence). With V trimmed by 4 bases and J by 7 bases, 8 bases remained unmatched. The CDR3 sequence is 13 residues long. CDR3 DNA: TGTGCCTGGAAAGGGGGCCTCACGCATACGCAGTATTTT. It codes for CAWKGGLTHTQYF.

The V and J genes are TRBV30 and TRBJ2-1; D is undetermined. V was trimmed by 8 bases and J by 0 bases, leaving 8 bases between them. The CDR3 runs 12 residues. The germline gives CDR1 GTSNPN, CDR2 SVGIG (reference sequence). The CDR3 DNA reads as TGTGCCAGAACGAACTCCTACAATGAGCAGTTCTTC. Encoded protein: CARTNSYNEQFF.

The rearrangement joins TRBV29-1 to TRBJ2-7, with D possibly called TRBD1 or TRBD2 (6 bases each). The CDR3 has 13 residues. Germline V gene lookup returns CDR1 SQVTM and CDR2 ANQGSEA. Trimming removed 4 bases from V and 0 bases from J, with 10 bases in between. The CDR3 protein is CSVGRGISYEQYF. The CDR3 coding sequence is TGCAGCGTTGGGAGGGGGATCTCCTACGAGCAGTACTTC.

Only one count was recorded for this clone. This sample also contains other DNA sequences that code for the same CDR3. The chain is built from TRBV18 and TRBJ2-3; no reliable D call. Germline CDR1 KGHSH, CDR2 LQKENI. CDR3 size: 12 residues. With 2 bases removed from V and 2 bases from J, the gap between germline ends came to 2 bases. The CDR3 DNA reads as TGTGCCAGCTCACCAAACACAGATACGCAGTATTTT. Amino acids: CASSPNTDTQYF. The whole variable domain, remainder taken from reference TRBV18 and TRBJ2-3, is NAGVMQNPRHLVRRRGQEARLRCSPMKGHSHVYWYRQLPEEGLKFMVYLQKENIIDESGMPKERFSAEFPKEGPSILRIQQVVRGDSAAYFCASSPNTDTQYFGPGTRLTVL.

The chain is built from TRBV6-5 and TRBJ1-2, with 8 bases fitting TRBD1. The CDR3 length is 15 residues. CDR1 is MNHEY and CDR2 is SVGAGI in the germline V gene. V lost 3 bases and J lost 7; bases outside the gene matches: 10. The CDR3 coding sequence is TGTGCCAGCAGTTATAGCAGGGGGCCTGTTCTTGGCTACACCTTC. Its protein is CASSYSRGPVLGYTF.

The chain carries TRBV6-5 and TRBJ2-5, with no clear D. There are 14 residues in the CDR3. V lost 0 bases to trimming and J lost 7 bases, with 12 bases between them. The germline gives CDR1 MNHEY, CDR2 SVGAGI. The CDR3 DNA is TGTGCCAGCAGTTACTCGGTCGAGTTGGGGACCCAGTACTTC. This codes for CASSYSVELGTQYF.

The genes are TRBV2 and TRBJ2-3; D uncertain. Germline V gene lookup returns CDR1 SNHLY and CDR2 FYNNEI. CDR3 size: 14 residues. Trimming stripped 8 bases from V and 2 bases from J, with 14 bases between. As DNA, the CDR3 is TGTGCCAGCGGTCAGACGCTCGTCACAGATACGCAGTATTTT. Protein: CASGQTLVTDTQYF.

The chain is built from TRBV30 and TRBJ1-1; 7 bases agree with TRBD1. Germline V gene sequence: CDR1 GTSNPN, CDR2 SVGIG (reference sequence). J lost 7 bases, V lost 5 bases, and 13 bases had no gene match. CDR3 size: 14 residues. The CDR3 region has the DNA TGTGCCTGGTCCCTGGGGGGACAGTTGCTTGAAGCTTTCTTT. Its protein is CAWSLGGQLLEAFF.

On this clone itself: This may stem from a read error, because a much larger clone lies one nucleotide away. The sample contains more than one DNA sequence encoding this CDR3. The rearrangement uses TRBV18 and TRBJ2-5; no clear D gene. This CDR3 has 11 amino acids. Germline V CDR1 and CDR2: KGHSH, LQKENI. V shed 2 bases and J shed 4 bases, with 2 bases lying between them. The CDR3 coding sequence is TGTGCCAGCTCACCAGGAGAGACCCAGTACTTC. This gives the protein CASSPGETQYF. Combining the CDR3 with reference TRBV18 and TRBJ2-5 gives the whole variable domain NAGVMQNPRHLVRRRGQEARLRCSPMKGHSHVYWYRQLPEEGLKFMVYLQKENIIDESGMPKERFSAEFPKEGPSILRIQQVVRGDSAAYFCASSPGETQYFGPGTRLLVL.

Only a few counts were recorded for this clone. The chain has TRBV30 and TRBJ1-5; no clear D gene. The CDR3 is 14 amino acids. V dropped 1 base and J dropped 6 bases, with 13 bases sitting between them. From germline, CDR1 is GTSNPN and CDR2 SVGIG (reference sequence). Written as DNA, the CDR3 is TGTGCCTGGAGTGCAGGATTAGTCCGTCAGCCCCAGCATTTT. Translation gives CAWSAGLVRQPQHF.

V is TRBV4-1 and J is TRBJ1-2; D gene uncertain. CDR3 length: 14 amino acids. Deletions cut 6 bases from V and 6 bases from J, with 17 bases between. The germline V gene has CDR1 MGHRA and CDR2 YSYEKL. CDR3 residues: CASSSTANYHGYTF. The DNA for the CDR3 is TGCGCCAGCAGTTCGACCGCTAACTACCATGGCTACACCTTC.

This clone has only one observation. The chain combines TRBV6-6 with TRBJ1-1; D gene unclear. CDR1 is MNHNY and CDR2 is SVGAGI in the germline V gene (reference sequence). The CDR3 runs to 14 residues. Trimming left V 2 bases short and J 5 bases short, with 12 bases between. The CDR3 spells CASSYANLGTEAFF. DNA of the CDR3: TGTGCCAGCAGTTACGCCAATTTGGGAACTGAAGCTTTCTTT.

This clone was counted a few times. The chain is built from TRBV30 and TRBJ2-6, with D perhaps assigned TRBD1 or TRBD2 (5 bases each). The CDR3 is 15 amino acids. V dropped 2 bases and J dropped 1 base, with 9 bases sitting between them. Germline V lookup: CDR1 GTSNPN, CDR2 SVGIG (reference sequence). The CDR3 DNA is TGTGCCTGGAGTAGAGGGGTATCTGGGGCCAACGTCCTGACTTTC. It is translated as CAWSRGVSGANVLTF.